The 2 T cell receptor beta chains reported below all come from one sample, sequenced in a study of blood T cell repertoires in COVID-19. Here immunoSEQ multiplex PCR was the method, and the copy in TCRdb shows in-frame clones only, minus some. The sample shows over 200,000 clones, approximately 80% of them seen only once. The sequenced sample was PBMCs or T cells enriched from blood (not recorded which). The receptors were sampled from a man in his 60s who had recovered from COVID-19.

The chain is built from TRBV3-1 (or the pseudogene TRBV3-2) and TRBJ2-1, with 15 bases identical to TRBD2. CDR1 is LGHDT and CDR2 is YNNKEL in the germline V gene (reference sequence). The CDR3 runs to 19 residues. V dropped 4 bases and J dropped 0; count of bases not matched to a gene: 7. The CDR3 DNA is TGTGCCAGCAGCCCCTCCGGGACTAGCGGGGGGAGCTCCTACAATGAGCAGTTCTTC. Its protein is CASSPSGTSGGSSYNEQFF.

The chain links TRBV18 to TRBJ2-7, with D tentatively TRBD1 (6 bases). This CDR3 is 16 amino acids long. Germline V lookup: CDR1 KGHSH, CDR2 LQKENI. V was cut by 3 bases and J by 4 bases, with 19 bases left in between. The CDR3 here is CASSPNQGTVPYEQYF. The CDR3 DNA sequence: TGTGCCAGCTCACCTAATCAGGGGACGGTCCCTTACGAGCAGTACTTC.